The clone carrying this TCR beta chain showed up many times. The data belong to a study of early T cells in non-severe SARS-CoV-2 infection. Separate cDNA molecules each had unique molecular identifiers attached to them. One entry per CDR3 protein results from TCRdb running MiXCR on the 5' RACE reads. The sample has tens of thousands of distinct CDR3 sequences, roughly a tenth seen once. Trimming shortened V by 6 bases and J by 10 bases, and 13 bases separated the two germline ends. Germline loops: CDR1 SQVTM, CDR2 ANQGSEA. The CDR3 is 11 amino acids. The TCR comes from an adult who was a healthcare worker with PCR-confirmed SARS-CoV-2 infection or an uninfected control (not recorded which). V is TRBV29-1 and J is TRBJ1-3, with D unclear. Sequences were obtained from whole blood. CDR3 DNA: TGCAGCGTGAGGGCCGGCCAGACCATATATTTT. Translated, it gives CSVRAGQTIYF.